The present T cell receptor (beta chain) was sequenced within a study of OX40 agonist ivuxolimab in advanced cancers. Sequencing used immunoSEQ multiplex PCR; TCRdb keeps in-frame clones, though not all of them. The sample consists of roughly 92,000 clones, roughly 89% of them appearing once. From germline, CDR1 is LGHNA and CDR2 YNFKEQ. The CDR3 covers 11 residues. V was shortened by 8 bases and J by 4 bases, with 6 bases between the two germline ends. The starting material was CD4+ or CD8+ T cells sorted from blood, obtained in a trial of the OX40 agonist ivuxolimab. V is TRBV4-2 and J is TRBJ1-5; D is unresolved. The receptor's source is an adult with an advanced solid tumor such as melanoma, head and neck, liver or kidney cancer. CDR3 residues: CASARNQPQHF. The CDR3 nucleotides are TGTGCCAGCGCTCGTAATCAGCCCCAGCATTTT.